A selection of T cell receptor beta chains follows, all from one sample in a study of blood T cells in healthy people across ages. TCRdb reprocessed the 5' RACE reads with MiXCR, giving one entry per CDR3 protein. The table shows 700,000 to 950,000 distinct CDR3 sequences, with roughly 47% occurring only once. Sequencing input: blood. All receptors come from a woman aged 55-70 years in good health. CDR3s include the opening cysteine and the closing phenylalanine or tryptophan. The D gene is left open where the match is weak. Clone sizes are given selectively: once, few, many, or a class where the clone is expanded.

size	V	D	J	DNA	CDR3
.	TRBV11-1	TRBD1	TRBJ2-1	TGTGCCAGCAGCTTGGGACAGAGCTCCTGTAATGAGCAGTTCTTC	CASSLGQSSCNEQFF
.	TRBV2	TRBD1	TRBJ2-1	TGTGCCAGCAGATTGGACAGGGCCAGGAACAATGAGCAGTTCTTC	CASRLDRARNNEQFF
few	TRBV6-2/TRBV6-3	TRBD2	TRBJ2-3	TGTGCCAGCACCTGGGAAGCGGGACTAGATTCAGATACGCAGTATTTT	CASTWEAGLDSDTQYF
.	TRBV5-1	.	TRBJ2-1	TGCGCCAGCAGCACAGGACAGAACAATGAGCAGTTCTTC	CASSTGQNNEQFF
once	TRBV30	TRBD1	TRBJ1-1	TGTGCCTGGACGGTGACAGGGGCAGTTTTTATCGAAGCTTTCTTT	CAWTVTGAVFIEAFF
.	TRBV7-2	TRBD1	TRBJ1-2	TGTGCCAGCAGCTTAGCCGGACAGGGTCTAGGCTATGGCTACACCTTC	CASSLAGQGLGYGYTF
.	TRBV10-3	TRBD1	TRBJ2-5	TGTGCCATCAGTAATCGACAGGGGGCCTTACACGAGACCCAGTACTTC	CAISNRQGALHETQYF
.	TRBV6-2/TRBV6-3	TRBD2	TRBJ2-3	TGTGCCAGCAGAGGATTGCGGGGGGGCACAGATACGCAGTATTTT	CASRGLRGGTDTQYF
.	TRBV12-3/TRBV12-4	TRBD2	TRBJ2-5	TGTGCCAGCGGACGGACTAGCGGGAGACAAGAGACCCAGTACTTC	CASGRTSGRQETQYF
few	TRBV11-2	TRBD2	TRBJ2-1	TGTGCCAGCAGCCCCCTCCGGACTAGCGTCTACAATGAGCAGTTCTTC	CASSPLRTSVYNEQFF
.	TRBV6-6	TRBD1	TRBJ1-5	TGTGCCAGCAGTGTCGAGAACAGGGGGTTAAATCAGCCCCAGCATTTT	CASSVENRGLNQPQHF
once	TRBV12-3/TRBV12-4	.	TRBJ2-1	TGTGCCAGCAGCTGGGGGACCTCCCGGTCTGAGCAGTTCTTC	CASSWGTSRSEQFF
few	TRBV7-9	TRBD1	TRBJ2-7	TGTGCCAGCAGCCGCTCGGGACAGGGTCACGAGCAGTACTTC	CASSRSGQGHEQYF
.	TRBV7-2	.	TRBJ2-7	TGTGCCAGCAGCCCCGAGCGCCAGAGAACGCGCTACGAGCAGTACTTC	CASSPERQRTRYEQYF
.	TRBV5-1	.	TRBJ1-4	TGCGCCAGCAGCGTGGAGAGGGGGGAAAAACTGTTTTTT	CASSVERGEKLFF
.	TRBV4-1	.	TRBJ2-7	TGCGCCAGCAGCCAAGAGGCTAGCTCCTACGAGCAGTACTTC	CASSQEASSYEQYF
.	TRBV20-1	.	TRBJ1-6	TGCAGTGCTAGATTCGGGACAAGGGATTCACCCCTCCACTTT	CSARFGTRDSPLHF
.	TRBV6-6	.	TRBJ2-7	TGTGCCAGCGGTGGCATTCACGTAGACGAGCAGTACTTC	CASGGIHVDEQYF
.	TRBV7-8	.	TRBJ2-7	TGTGCCAGCAGCCCCGGGGGACGGGTCCTCTCCTACAATGAGCAGTACTTC	CASSPGGRVLSYNEQYF
.	TRBV10-3	.	TRBJ2-3	TGTGCCTTCAGTGAGACGAGCGAAACGCAGTATTTT	CAFSETSETQYF
many	TRBV7-3	.	TRBJ2-3	TGTGCCAGCAGCCCGACGGGGCTAGATACGCAGTATTTT	CASSPTGLDTQYF
few	TRBV12-3/TRBV12-4	.	TRBJ2-4	TGTGCCAGCAAGGAGGACACAGAAAACATTCAGTACTTC	CASKEDTENIQYF
.	TRBV3-1	.	TRBJ2-7	TGTGCCAGCAGCCAAGTTTCCAGGGGCGAGCAGTACTTC	CASSQVSRGEQYF
.	TRBV3-1	TRBD1	TRBJ2-1	TGTGCCAGCAGCTTCGGGACAGGGTTCCCCAATGAGCAGTTCTTC	CASSFGTGFPNEQFF
.	TRBV10-3	.	TRBJ2-7	TGTGCCATCAGTGAGTCGGGCAGCTACGAGCAGTACTTC	CAISESGSYEQYF
.	TRBV5-1	TRBD1	TRBJ2-5	TGCGCCAGCAGCGTTACAGGGGTCCAAGAGACCCAGTACTTC	CASSVTGVQETQYF
few	TRBV12-3/TRBV12-4	.	TRBJ1-5	TGTGCCAGCAGCAACACAGGCAATCAGCCCCAGCATTTT	CASSNTGNQPQHF
.	TRBV28	.	TRBJ2-7	TGTGCCAGCAGCGCCCCAGGAAGGGGCGCCTACGAGCAGTACTTC	CASSAPGRGAYEQYF